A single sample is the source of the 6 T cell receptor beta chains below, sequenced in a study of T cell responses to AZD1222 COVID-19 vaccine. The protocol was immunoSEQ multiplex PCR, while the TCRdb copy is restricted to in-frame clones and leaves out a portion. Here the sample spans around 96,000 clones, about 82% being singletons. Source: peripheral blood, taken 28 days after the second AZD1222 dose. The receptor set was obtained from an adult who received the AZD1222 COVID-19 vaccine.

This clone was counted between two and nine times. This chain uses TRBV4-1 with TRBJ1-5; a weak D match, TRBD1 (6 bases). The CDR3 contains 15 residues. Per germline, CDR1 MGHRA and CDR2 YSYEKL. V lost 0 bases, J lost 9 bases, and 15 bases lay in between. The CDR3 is CASSQEWGAELPQHF. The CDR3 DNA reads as TGCGCCAGCAGCCAAGAATGGGGGGCTGAACTGCCCCAGCATTTT.

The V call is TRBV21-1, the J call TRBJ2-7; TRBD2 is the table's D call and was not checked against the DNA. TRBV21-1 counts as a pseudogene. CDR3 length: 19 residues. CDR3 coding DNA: TGTGCCAGCAGACGACCTGTTGGTCTTTTGGGGAGACTCTCCTACGAGCAGTACTTC. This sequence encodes CASRRPVGLLGRLSYEQYF.

CDR3 nucleotides: TGTGCCAGCAGCCAAGGTTGGACTATTTCTAACTATGGCTACACCTTC. Protein sequence: CASSQGWTISNYGYTF. The J gene is TRBJ1-2, the V gene TRBV3-1 (or the pseudogene TRBV3-2); unclear D gene. The CDR3 is 16 residues long. Trimming removed 1 base at V and 0 bases at J, with 12 bases between. From germline, CDR1 is LGHDT and CDR2 YNNKEL (reference sequence).

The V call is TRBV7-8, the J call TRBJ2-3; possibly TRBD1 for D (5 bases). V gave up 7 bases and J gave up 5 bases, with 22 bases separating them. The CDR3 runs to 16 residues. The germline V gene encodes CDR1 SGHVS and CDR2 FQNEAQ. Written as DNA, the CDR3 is TGTGCCAGCACCCCCAGGGCATCGCAAGGGGTAGATACGCAGTATTTT. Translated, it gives CASTPRASQGVDTQYF. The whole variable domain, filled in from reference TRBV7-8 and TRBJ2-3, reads GAGVSQSPRYKVAKRGQDVALRCDPISGHVSLFWYQQALGQGPEFLTYFQNEAQLDKSGLPSDRFFAERPEGSVSTLKIQRTQQEDSAVYLCASTPRASQGVDTQYFGPGTRLTVL.

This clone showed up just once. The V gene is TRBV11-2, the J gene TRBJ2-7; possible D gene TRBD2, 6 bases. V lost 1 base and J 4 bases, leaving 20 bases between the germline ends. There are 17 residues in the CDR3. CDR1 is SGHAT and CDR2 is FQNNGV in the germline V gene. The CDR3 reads CASSLVTGTHSGYEQYF. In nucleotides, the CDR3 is TGTGCCAGCAGCTTAGTGACCGGGACTCACTCGGGGTACGAGCAGTACTTC.

The CDR3 sequence: CASSPPKETDTQYF. CDR3 coding DNA: TGTGCCAGCAGTCCTCCGAAGGAGACAGATACGCAGTATTTT. The genes are TRBV6-5 and TRBJ2-3; D uncertain. The CDR3 runs to 14 residues. Germline V gives CDR1 MNHEY, CDR2 SVGAGI. V lost 5 bases, J lost 3 bases, and 12 bases lay in between.